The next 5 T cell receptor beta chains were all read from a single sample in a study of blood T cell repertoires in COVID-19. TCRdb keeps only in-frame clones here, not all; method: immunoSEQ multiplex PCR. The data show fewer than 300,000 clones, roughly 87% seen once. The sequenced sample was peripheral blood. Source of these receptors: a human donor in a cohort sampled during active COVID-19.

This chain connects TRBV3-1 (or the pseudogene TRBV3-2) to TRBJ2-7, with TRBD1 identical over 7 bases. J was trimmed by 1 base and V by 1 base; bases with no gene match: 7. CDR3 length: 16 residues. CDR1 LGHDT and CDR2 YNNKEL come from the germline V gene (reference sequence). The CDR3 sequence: CASSQGTGDRSYEQYF. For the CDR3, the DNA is TGTGCCAGCAGCCAAGGAACAGGGGACAGATCCTACGAGCAGTACTTC.

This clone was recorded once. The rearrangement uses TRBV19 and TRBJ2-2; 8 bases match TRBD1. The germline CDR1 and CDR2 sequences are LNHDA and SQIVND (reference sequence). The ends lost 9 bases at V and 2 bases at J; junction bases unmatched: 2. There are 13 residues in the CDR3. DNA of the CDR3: TGTGCCAGCAGGGGGCTTAACACCGGGGAGCTGTTTTTT. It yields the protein CASRGLNTGELFF.

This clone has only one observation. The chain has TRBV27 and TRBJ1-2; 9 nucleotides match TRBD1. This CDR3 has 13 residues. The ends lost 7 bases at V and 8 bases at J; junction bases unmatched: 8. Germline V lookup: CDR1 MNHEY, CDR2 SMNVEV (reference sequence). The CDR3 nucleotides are TGTGCCAGCACGACAGGGGGACTCGGGGGCTACACCTTC. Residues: CASTTGGLGGYTF.

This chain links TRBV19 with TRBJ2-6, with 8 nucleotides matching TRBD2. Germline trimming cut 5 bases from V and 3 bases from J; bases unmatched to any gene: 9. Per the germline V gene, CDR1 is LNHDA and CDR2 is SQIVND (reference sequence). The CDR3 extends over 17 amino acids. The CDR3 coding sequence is TGTGCCAGTAGTCGGGAGGGCCAGAGGTTTGGGGCCAACGTCCTGACTTTC. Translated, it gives CASSREGQRFGANVLTF.

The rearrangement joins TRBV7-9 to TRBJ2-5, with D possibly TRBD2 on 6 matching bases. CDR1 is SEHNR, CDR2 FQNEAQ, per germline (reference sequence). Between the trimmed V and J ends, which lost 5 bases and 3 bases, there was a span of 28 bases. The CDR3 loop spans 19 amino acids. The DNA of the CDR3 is TGTGCCAGCAGCCCAACCGGGACTCACCCTTTATCTACAAAAGAGACCCAGTACTTC. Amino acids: CASSPTGTHPLSTKETQYF.